Presented here are 12 T cell receptor beta chains from one specimen sequenced in a study of T cells in Graves' hyperthyroidism and ophthalmopathy. It was RNA transcripts that yielded the amplified TCR beta CDR3 regions. Primed by the HTBI set, a first-round RT-PCR was run on the TCR CDR3. Each CDR3 protein is one row after TCRdb ran MiXCR on the multiplex PCR reads. The data contain roughly 500,000 distinct CDR3 sequences, more than 45% of them singletons. The sequenced material came from peripheral blood or thyroid tissue (not recorded which). The receptors originated from an adult woman with Graves' disease, either hyperthyroidism or ophthalmopathy (not recorded which).

This clonotype occurred a few times. A much larger clone is a single base away; this may be a read error. This rearrangement joins TRBV6-5 to TRBJ1-1, with D possibly TRBD1 on 5 matching bases. CDR3 length equals 12 residues. CDR1 is MNHEY and CDR2 is SVGAGI in the germline V gene. Here the CDR3 reads CVSSYVGTEAFF. The CDR3 region has the DNA TGTGTCAGCAGTTACGTGGGGACGGAAGCTTTCTTT.

This clonotype came up many times. The CDR3 is CASSFVGSSGELFF. CDR3 in DNA: TGTGCCAGCAGCTTCGTCGGGAGTTCTGGGGAGCTGTTTTTT. The chain employs TRBV7-3 and TRBJ2-2, with TRBD2 as a possible D gene (6 bases). V lost 3 bases to trimming and J lost 8 bases, with 13 bases between them. The CDR3 extends over 14 amino acids. Germline CDR1 SGHTA, CDR2 FQGTGA.

The rearrangement joins TRBV20-1 to TRBJ2-6; 10 positions agree with TRBD1. The CDR3 runs to 13 residues. With V trimmed by 5 bases and J by 14 bases, 9 bases remained unmatched. Germline CDR1 and CDR2: DFQATT and SNEGSKA (reference sequence). DNA for the CDR3: TGCAGTGCTTCCCCGGGACAGGGGCCGCTCCTGACTTTC. It specifies CSASPGQGPLLTF.

This clonotype occurred a few times. This chain uses TRBV9 with TRBJ1-6; D is unresolved. Trimming removed 4 bases at V and 8 bases at J, with 10 bases between. The germline gives CDR1 SGDLS, CDR2 YYNGEE. The CDR3 has 13 amino acids. The chain's CDR3 is CASSTGQDSPLHF. The CDR3 DNA reads as TGTGCCAGCAGCACCGGGCAAGATTCACCCCTCCACTTT.

In this sample, this clonotype turned up many times. The chain couples TRBV19 to TRBJ1-5, with a weak D call TRBD1 (6 bases). The germline CDR1 and CDR2 sequences are LNHDA and SQIVND (reference sequence). Between the trimmed V and J ends, which lost 5 bases and 7 bases, there was a span of 15 bases. This CDR3 contains 14 residues. Here the CDR3 reads CASSPRGGDQPQHF. The CDR3 DNA reads TGTGCCAGTAGTCCCCGAGGGGGGGACCAGCCCCAGCATTTT. The full variable domain, completed using reference TRBV19 and TRBJ1-5, is DGGITQSPKYLFRKEGQNVTLSCEQNLNHDAMYWYRQDPGQGLRLIYYSQIVNDFQKGDIAEGYSVSREKKESFPLTVTSAQKNPTAFYLCASSPRGGDQPQHFGDGTRLSIL.

The gene calls are TRBV10-3 and TRBJ2-2, with 8 bases that match TRBD1. From germline, CDR1 is ENHRY and CDR2 SYGVKD. The CDR3 length is 23 residues. With V trimmed by 4 bases and J by 0 bases, 25 bases remained unmatched. CDR3 sequence (DNA): TGTGCCATCAGTGCCCGCGAATACTCCCTGACAGGGGAGAAACCAACGAACACCGGGGAGCTGTTTTTT. It specifies CAISAREYSLTGEKPTNTGELFF.

Ten or more counts support this clonotype. The chain couples TRBV4-1 to TRBJ2-7; the match to TRBD1 covers 7 bases. Per the germline V gene, CDR1 is MGHRA and CDR2 is YSYEKL. V lost 0 bases and J lost 2; bases outside the gene matches: 4. The CDR3 runs to 15 residues. The CDR3 coding sequence is TGCGCCAGCAGCCAAGAGACAGGGCATACCTACGAGCAGTACTTC. It encodes CASSQETGHTYEQYF.

The V gene is TRBV7-8, the J gene TRBJ2-7, with TRBD2 as a possible D gene (6 bases). V lost 5 bases and J lost 5, with 13 bases in between. CDR3 length equals 13 residues. CDR1 is SGHVS and CDR2 is FQNEAQ in the germline V gene. CDR3 coding DNA: TGTGCCAGCAGCGCGGGGACGGTTGACGAGCAGTACTTC. Protein product: CASSAGTVDEQYF.

The chain is built from TRBV7-9 and TRBJ1-4; D uncertain. V was pared by 1 base and J by 7 bases, with 16 bases between. Germline CDR1 SEHNR, CDR2 FQNEAQ (reference sequence). There are 16 residues in the CDR3. The CDR3 is CASSLVVATWGEKLFF. CDR3 nucleotide sequence: TGTGCCAGCAGCTTAGTCGTCGCAACCTGGGGTGAAAAACTGTTTTTT.

The gene calls are TRBV2 and TRBJ2-7; TRBD1 matches at 7 bases. V was clipped by 7 bases and J by 7 bases; unmatched bases: 13. The CDR3 is made up of 14 amino acids. CDR1 and CDR2 from the germline V gene are SNHLY and FYNNEI. CDR3 sequence: CASKRAGGLGEQYF. As DNA, the CDR3 is TGTGCCAGCAAGAGGGCAGGGGGATTGGGGGAGCAGTACTTC.

This clonotype was recorded many times. This chain connects TRBV7-8 to TRBJ1-5; no definite D call. V was pared by 1 base and J by 4 bases, with 5 bases between. The CDR3 contains 13 residues. Looked up from germline, CDR1 is SGHVS and CDR2 is FQNEAQ. CDR3 in amino acids: CASSLGTNQPQHF. In DNA form, the CDR3 reads TGTGCCAGCAGCTTAGGAACAAATCAGCCCCAGCATTTT.

Ten or more counts support this clonotype. V and J are TRBV14 and TRBJ2-5, with D tentatively TRBD1 (6 bases). This CDR3 has 15 residues. Germline assignment: CDR1 SGHDN and CDR2 FVKESK. The V end lost 0 bases, the J end lost 2 bases, and 10 bases lay between the germline ends. This CDR3 reads CASSQDLGTQETQYF. The CDR3 DNA follows: TGTGCCAGCAGCCAAGATTTAGGGACACAAGAGACCCAGTACTTC.